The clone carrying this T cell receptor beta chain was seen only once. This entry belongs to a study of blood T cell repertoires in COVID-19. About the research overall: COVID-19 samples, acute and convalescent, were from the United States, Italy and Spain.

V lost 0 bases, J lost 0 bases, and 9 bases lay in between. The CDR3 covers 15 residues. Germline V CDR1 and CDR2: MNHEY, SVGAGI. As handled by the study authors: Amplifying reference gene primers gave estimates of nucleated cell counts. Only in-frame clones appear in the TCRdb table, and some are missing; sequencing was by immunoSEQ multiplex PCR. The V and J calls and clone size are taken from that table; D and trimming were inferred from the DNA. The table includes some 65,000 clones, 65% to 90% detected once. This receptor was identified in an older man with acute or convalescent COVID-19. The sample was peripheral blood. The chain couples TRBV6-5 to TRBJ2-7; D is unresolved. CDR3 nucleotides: TGTGCCAGCAGTTACTCGAGAATAAGCTCCTACGAGCAGTACTTC. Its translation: CASSYSRISSYEQYF.